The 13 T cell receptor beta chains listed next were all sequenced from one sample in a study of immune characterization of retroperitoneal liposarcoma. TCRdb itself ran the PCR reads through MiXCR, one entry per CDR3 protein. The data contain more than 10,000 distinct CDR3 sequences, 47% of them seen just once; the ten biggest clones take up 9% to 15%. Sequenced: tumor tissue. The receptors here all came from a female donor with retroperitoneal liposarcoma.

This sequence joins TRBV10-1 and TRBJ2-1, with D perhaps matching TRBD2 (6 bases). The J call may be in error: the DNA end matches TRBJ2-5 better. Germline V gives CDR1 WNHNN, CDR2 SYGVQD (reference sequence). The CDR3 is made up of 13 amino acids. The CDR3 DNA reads TGCGCCAGCGCCCGGGAGATTGAAGAGACCCAGTACTTC. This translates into CASAREIEETQYF.

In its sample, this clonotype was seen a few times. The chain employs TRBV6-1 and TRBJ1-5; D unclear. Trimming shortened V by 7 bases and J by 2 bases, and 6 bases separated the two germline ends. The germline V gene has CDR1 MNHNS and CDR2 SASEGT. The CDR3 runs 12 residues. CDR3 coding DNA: TGTGCCAGCACGGACGGCAATCAGCCCCAGCATTTT. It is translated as CASTDGNQPQHF.

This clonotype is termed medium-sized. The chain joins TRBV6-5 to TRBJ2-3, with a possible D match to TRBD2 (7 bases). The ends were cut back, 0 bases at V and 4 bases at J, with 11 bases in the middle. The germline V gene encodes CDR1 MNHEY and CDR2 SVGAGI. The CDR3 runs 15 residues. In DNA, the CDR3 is TGTGCCAGCAGTTACTCAGGGGGGGCCCCAGATACGCAGTATTTT. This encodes CASSYSGGAPDTQYF.

The CDR3 DNA is TGTGCCAGCAGTGAAGCCCGAGAGGCAGGGGGCTACGAGCAGTACTTC. Protein product: CASSEAREAGGYEQYF. The chain combines TRBV6-1 with TRBJ2-1, with 7 bases identical to TRBD1. The J call may not be correct, given that the DNA end is closer to TRBJ2-7. This CDR3 is built from 16 residues. Germline CDR1 reads MNHNS; CDR2 reads SASEGT.

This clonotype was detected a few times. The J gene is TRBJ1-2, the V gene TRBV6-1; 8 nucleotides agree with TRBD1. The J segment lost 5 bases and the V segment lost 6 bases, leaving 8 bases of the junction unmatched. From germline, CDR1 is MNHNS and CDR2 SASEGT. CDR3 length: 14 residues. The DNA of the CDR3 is TGTGCCAGCAGAACCAGGGGGCAAGGTTATGGCTACACCTTC. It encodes CASRTRGQGYGYTF.

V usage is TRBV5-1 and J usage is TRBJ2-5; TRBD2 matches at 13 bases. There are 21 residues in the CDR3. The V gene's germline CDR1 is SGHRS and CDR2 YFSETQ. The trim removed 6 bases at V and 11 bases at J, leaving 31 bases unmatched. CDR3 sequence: CASKTGTSGIKEDSSYNEQYF. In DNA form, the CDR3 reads TGCGCCAGCAAAACCGGGACTAGCGGGATTAAGGAGGATAGCTCCTACAATGAGCAGTACTTC.

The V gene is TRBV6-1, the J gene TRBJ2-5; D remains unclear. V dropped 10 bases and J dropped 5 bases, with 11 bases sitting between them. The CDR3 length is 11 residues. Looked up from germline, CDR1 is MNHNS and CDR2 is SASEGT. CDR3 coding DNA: TGTGCCACCCATTTGTTGGAGACCCAGTACTTC. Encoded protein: CATHLLETQYF.

CDR3 region: CASSTKIRGGAGTDTQYF. The CDR3 bases are TGTGCCAGCAGCACCAAAATCCGGGGGGGGGCTGGCACAGATACGCAGTATTTT. The rearrangement uses TRBV7-2 and TRBJ2-3; 8 bases line up with TRBD2. V shed 5 bases and J 1 base; nucleotides not matched to a gene: 14. The CDR3 runs 18 residues. Germline CDR1 reads SGHTA; CDR2 reads FQGNSA.

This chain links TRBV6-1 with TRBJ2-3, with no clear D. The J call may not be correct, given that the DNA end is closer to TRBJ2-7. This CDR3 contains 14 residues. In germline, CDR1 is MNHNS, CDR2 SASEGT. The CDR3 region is CASSEHSAAYEQYF. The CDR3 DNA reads TGTGCCAGCAGTGAGCACTCCGCGGCCTACGAGCAGTACTTC.

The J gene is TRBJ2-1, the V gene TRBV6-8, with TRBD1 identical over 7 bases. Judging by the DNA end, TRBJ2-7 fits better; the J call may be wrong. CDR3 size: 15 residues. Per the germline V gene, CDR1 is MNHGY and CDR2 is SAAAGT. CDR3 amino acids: CASSFQPRTGSEQYF. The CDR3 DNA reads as TGTGCCAGCAGTTTCCAACCCCGGACAGGTTCCGAGCAGTACTTC.

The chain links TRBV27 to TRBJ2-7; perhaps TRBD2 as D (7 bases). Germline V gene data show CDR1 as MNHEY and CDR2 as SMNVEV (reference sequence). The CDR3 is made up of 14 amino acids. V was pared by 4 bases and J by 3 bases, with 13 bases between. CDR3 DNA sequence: TGTGCCAGCAGTTCGAGGGGGGGATACTACGAGCAGTACTTC. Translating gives CASSSRGGYYEQYF.

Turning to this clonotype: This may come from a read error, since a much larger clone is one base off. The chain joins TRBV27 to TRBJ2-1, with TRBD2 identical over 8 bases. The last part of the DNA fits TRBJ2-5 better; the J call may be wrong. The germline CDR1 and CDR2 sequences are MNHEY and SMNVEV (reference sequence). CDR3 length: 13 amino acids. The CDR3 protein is CASSSRGGPAQYF. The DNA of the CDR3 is TGTGCCAGCAGTTCCCGGGGGGGCCCGGCCCAGTACTTC.

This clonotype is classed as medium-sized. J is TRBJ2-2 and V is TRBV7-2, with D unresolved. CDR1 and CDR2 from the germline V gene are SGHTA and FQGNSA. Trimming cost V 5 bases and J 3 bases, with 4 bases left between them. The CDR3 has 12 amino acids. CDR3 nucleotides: TGTGCCAGCAGCCCATACACCGGGGAGCTGTTTTTT. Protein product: CASSPYTGELFF.